A selection of T cell receptor beta chains follows, all from one sample in a study of OX40 agonist ivuxolimab in advanced cancers. Generated by immunoSEQ multiplex PCR, the TCRdb table keeps only in-frame clones and is missing some. Of about 58,000 clones in the sample, approximately 87% are singletons; the top ten hold approximately 3%. This specimen was CD4+ or CD8+ T cells sorted from blood, taken in a trial of the OX40 agonist ivuxolimab. These receptors were obtained from an adult with an advanced solid tumor such as melanoma, head and neck, liver or kidney cancer. CDR3s include the opening cysteine and the closing phenylalanine or tryptophan. A D gene is named only where the DNA matches it firmly. Rows may omit the clone size; those that give it use once, few, many or a size class.

>-|TRBV19|TRBJ2-7|-
CASSIRQGSSYEQYF
TGTGCCAGTAGTATACGGCAGGGGAGCTCCTACGAGCAGTACTTC
>-|TRBV18|TRBJ2-2|-
CASSPGTNTGELFF
TGTGCCAGCTCACCCGGGACCAACACCGGGGAGCTGTTTTTT
>-|TRBV9|TRBJ2-7|-
CASSGGPGTAYEQYF
TGTGCCAGCAGCGGCGGTCCCGGGACGGCCTACGAGCAGTACTTC
>-|TRBV2|TRBJ1-3|-
CASTPTVSGNTIYF
TGTGCCAGCACCCCGACAGTTTCTGGAAACACCATATATTTT
>-|TRBV6-5|TRBJ1-1|-
CASSRGGPNTEAFF
TGTGCCAGCAGCCGCGGGGGGCCCAACACTGAAGCTTTCTTT
>TRBD1|TRBV29-1|TRBJ2-1|-
CSTYGQGARNEQFF
TGCAGCACCTATGGACAGGGGGCACGCAATGAGCAGTTCTTC
>TRBD1|TRBV23-1|TRBJ2-7|-
CASSQSPGGRECEQYF
TGCGCCAGCAGTCAATCGCCAGGGGGAAGGGAGTGCGAGCAGTACTTC
>TRBD1|TRBV7-3|TRBJ2-1|-
CASSLKGSPLWGQSSYNEQFF
TGTGCCAGCAGCTTAAAGGGGTCCCCATTGTGGGGACAGAGCTCCTACAATGAGCAGTTCTTC
>-|TRBV6-6|TRBJ1-6|-
CASSRTSYNSPLHF
TGTGCCAGCAGTCGAACCTCCTATAATTCACCCCTCCACTTT
>TRBD1|TRBV30|TRBJ1-6|-
CAWTRTGEYNSPLHF
TGTGCCTGGACCAGGACAGGGGAGTATAATTCACCCCTCCACTTT
>TRBD2|TRBV5-1|TRBJ2-5|few
CASSLRSSGGAGETQYF
TGCGCCAGCAGCTTGAGGTCTAGCGGGGGGGCAGGAGAGACCCAGTACTTC
>-|TRBV2|TRBJ1-5|-
CASTGQHNQPQHF
TGTGCCAGCACTGGACAGCACAATCAGCCCCAGCATTTT
>-|TRBV5-5|TRBJ2-7|-
CASSLEVYEQYF
TGTGCCAGCAGCTTGGAGGTCTACGAGCAGTACTTC
>-|TRBV27|TRBJ2-7|-
CASSSLGTVTYEQYF
TGTGCCAGCAGTTCCCTTGGGACGGTGACCTACGAGCAGTACTTC
>-|TRBV19|TRBJ1-5|once
CASTSDSRGNQPQHF
TGTGCCAGTACCTCGGACTCCCGCGGCAATCAGCCCCAGCATTTT
>-|TRBV27|TRBJ1-4|few
CASSSRDAREKLFF
TGTGCCAGCAGTTCCAGGGACGCTCGGGAAAAACTGTTTTTT
>TRBD1|TRBV6-5|TRBJ2-7|-
CASRRRQGSYEQYF
TGTGCCAGCAGACGGCGACAGGGGTCCTACGAGCAGTACTTC
>TRBD1|TRBV7-2|TRBJ2-2|-
CASTPGQGNTGELFF
TGTGCCAGCACCCCGGGACAGGGGAACACCGGGGAGCTGTTTTTT
>-|TRBV28|TRBJ1-2|few
CASSFRRVYGYTF
TGTGCCAGCAGTTTCAGACGGGTTTATGGCTACACCTTC
>-|TRBV30|TRBJ2-5|-
CAWSVPGGETQYF
TGTGCCTGGAGTGTACCCGGCGGAGAGACCCAGTACTTC
>-|TRBV28|TRBJ1-1|-
CASSPPGRNEAFF
TGTGCCAGCAGCCCCCCCGGCAGGAATGAAGCTTTCTTT
>TRBD2|TRBV11-3|TRBJ2-3|once
CASLAGGSPDTQYF
TGTGCCAGTTTAGCGGGGGGGTCACCAGATACGCAGTATTTT
>-|TRBV28|TRBJ2-5|once
CASSLSGQGQATQYF
TGTGCCAGCAGTTTAAGTGGGCAGGGGCAGGCGACCCAGTACTTC
>-|TRBV1|TRBJ2-1|-
CTSSPRRSSYNEQFF
TGCACCAGCAGCCCCCGAAGGAGCTCCTACAATGAGCAGTTCTTC
>-|TRBV30|TRBJ2-6|-
CAWSTWTAASGANVLTF
TGTGCCTGGAGTACATGGACAGCAGCCTCTGGGGCCAACGTCCTGACTTTC
>TRBD1|TRBV9|TRBJ2-1|-
CASSVVGDSGHNEQFF
TGTGCCAGCAGCGTAGTTGGGGACAGCGGACACAATGAGCAGTTCTTC
>TRBD1|TRBV7-2|TRBJ1-5|-
CASSRTGASNQPQHF
TGTGCCAGCAGCAGGACAGGGGCTAGCAATCAGCCCCAGCATTTT
>-|TRBV4-3|TRBJ1-6|-
CASSQVQAQNSPLHF
TGCGCCAGCAGCCAAGTCCAGGCCCAAAATTCACCCCTCCACTTT
>-|TRBV4-1|TRBJ1-5|-
CASSQNRAAQPQHF
TGCGCCAGCAGCCAAAACAGGGCGGCTCAGCCCCAGCATTTT
>-|TRBV7-3|TRBJ1-3|-
CASSVAGTQGNTIYF
TGTGCCAGCAGCGTCGCGGGGACTCAAGGAAACACCATATATTTT
>TRBD1|TRBV7-7|TRBJ2-7|few
CASAWDRISEQYF
TGTGCTAGCGCTTGGGACAGGATCAGCGAGCAGTACTTC
>-|TRBV9|TRBJ1-4|-
CASSVDGADGEKLFF
TGTGCCAGCAGCGTAGACGGGGCCGATGGGGAAAAACTGTTTTTT
>TRBD1|TRBV5-6|TRBJ2-7|-
CASSLQGGPEQYF
TGTGCCAGCAGCTTACAAGGGGGCCCCGAGCAGTACTTC
>-|TRBV19|TRBJ1-4|-
CASTSQGGFQEKLFF
TGTGCCAGTACCTCACAGGGCGGATTTCAAGAAAAACTGTTTTTT
>TRBD2|TRBV4-2|TRBJ2-1|-
CASSQDLSGGAVDNEQFF
TGTGCCAGCAGCCAAGATTTGAGCGGGGGGGCCGTCGACAATGAGCAGTTCTTC
>-|TRBV6-5|TRBJ1-2|-
CASSSGAANMGGYTF
TGTGCCAGCAGTTCAGGGGCCGCCAATATGGGTGGCTACACCTTC
>-|TRBV9|TRBJ2-3|-
CASSEWASASSTDTQYF
TGTGCCAGCAGCGAGTGGGCTAGCGCTTCGAGCACAGATACGCAGTATTTT
>-|TRBV18|TRBJ2-3|-
CASSPPLSGPDTQYF
TGTGCCAGCTCACCACCTCTAAGTGGCCCAGATACGCAGTATTTT
>TRBD2|TRBV7-8|TRBJ2-3|-
CASSPPRSGGHSPTDTQYF
TGTGCCAGCAGCCCCCCCCGGAGCGGGGGCCACTCCCCCACAGATACGCAGTATTTT
>-|TRBV11-2|TRBJ1-3|-
CASSLDYSGNTIYF
TGTGCCAGCAGCTTAGATTACTCTGGAAACACCATATATTTT
>TRBD1|TRBV6-5|TRBJ1-5|-
CASSLKQGGSQPQHF
TGTGCCAGCAGTTTAAAACAGGGGGGGAGTCAGCCCCAGCATTTT
>-|TRBV15|TRBJ1-1|-
CATSIDGGAEAFF
TGTGCCACCAGCATTGACGGAGGAGCTGAAGCTTTCTTT
>TRBD2|TRBV7-2|TRBJ2-7|few
CASSLKAGGPGSSYEQYF
TGTGCCAGCAGTCTAAAAGCGGGGGGGCCGGGTAGTTCCTACGAGCAGTACTTC
>TRBD1|TRBV30|TRBJ2-4|-
CAWSTYNPPKGQGEINAAKNIQYF
TGTGCCTGGAGTACTTACAATCCCCCCAAAGGACAGGGGGAGATTAATGCGGCCAAAAACATTCAGTACTTC
>-|TRBV5-8|TRBJ2-2|few
CASSPGLDYTGELFF
TGTGCCAGCAGCCCGGGACTGGATTACACCGGGGAGCTGTTTTTT
>-|TRBV7-2|TRBJ2-7|-
CASSGGRSSYEQYF
TGTGCCAGCAGCGGAGGACGGAGCTCCTACGAGCAGTACTTC
>-|TRBV2|TRBJ1-2|-
CASRVEYGYTF
TGTGCCAGCAGGGTGGAATATGGCTACACCTTC
>-|TRBV10-3|TRBJ1-5|-
CAISQDVGNQPQHF
TGTGCCATCAGCCAGGACGTAGGCAATCAGCCCCAGCATTTT
>-|TRBV6-5|TRBJ1-1|-
CASSYEGGGNTEAFF
TGTGCCAGCAGTTACGAGGGCGGGGGAAACACTGAAGCTTTCTTT
>-|TRBV7-8|TRBJ2-7|-
CASSLSNGGYEQYF
TGTGCCAGCAGCTTAAGTAACGGGGGCTACGAGCAGTACTTC
>-|TRBV2|TRBJ2-7|-
CASRRGSYEQYF
TGTGCCAGCAGGAGAGGGTCCTACGAGCAGTACTTC
>-|TRBV6-5|TRBJ2-7|-
CASSYGRGGSYEQYF
TGTGCCAGCAGTTACGGGAGGGGGGGATCCTACGAGCAGTACTTC
>TRBD1|TRBV6-6|TRBJ2-5|-
CASRRDRERGRQTQYF
TGTGCCAGCAGGCGGGACAGGGAGCGAGGTCGACAGACCCAGTACTTC
>-|TRBV30|TRBJ1-3|-
CACDTRSGNTIYF
TGTGCTTGCGACACTCGCTCTGGAAACACCATATATTTT